The 9 T cell receptor beta chains below all came from one sample that was sequenced in a study of blood T cell repertoires in COVID-19 (dated by TCRdb to about 2020). Libraries were constructed by the immunoSEQ multiplex PCR assay. Entries here come from immuneACCESS through TCRdb and include only in-frame sequences with V and J called. Some clones fail to appear in such tables; in the studies checked, an unresolved V gene covers under half of the shortfall, and the cause of the remainder is unknown. Counted in this sample were 250,000 or so clones; 80% to 90% of them appeared once. Together, the top ten hold around 3.3% of the sample. The specimen was PBMCs or T cells enriched from blood (not recorded which). Receptor source: a woman in her thirties or forties who had been exposed to COVID-19.

The V gene is TRBV11-2, the J gene TRBJ2-3; D may be TRBD1 (6 bases). CDR1 SGHAT and CDR2 FQNNGV come from the germline V gene. This CDR3 has 14 residues. Trimming took 1 base from V and 6 from J, leaving 11 bases between them. CDR3 nucleotides: TGTGCCAGCAGCTTAGCTGCCCAGGGGGATACGCAGTATTTT. Translation: CASSLAAQGDTQYF.

V is TRBV7-2 and J is TRBJ1-2; unclear D gene. The germline V gene encodes CDR1 SGHTA and CDR2 FQGNSA. The V end lost 4 bases, the J end lost 0 bases, and 9 bases lay between the germline ends. This CDR3 spans 14 amino acids. The CDR3 nucleotides read TGTGCCAGCAGCTACCTGGGCCCTAACTATGGCTACACCTTC. It specifies CASSYLGPNYGYTF.

The CDR3 region is CASSYGRTGSGNTIYF. CDR3 nucleotides: TGTGCCAGCAGTTACGGCCGGACAGGCTCTGGAAACACCATATATTTT. V and J are TRBV6-6 and TRBJ1-3; 7 nucleotides align to TRBD1. This CDR3 comprises 16 residues. V was clipped by 2 bases and J by 0 bases; unmatched bases: 4. The germline gives CDR1 MNHNY, CDR2 SVGAGI (reference sequence).

This chain joins TRBV15 and TRBJ1-1; D might be TRBD1 (5 bases). The CDR3 is made up of 14 amino acids. The V end lost 8 bases, the J end lost 1 base, and 14 bases lay between the germline ends. Germline values: CDR1 LNHNV, CDR2 YYDKDF (reference sequence). As DNA, the CDR3 is TGTGCCACCCGTGGGGGGACGGCGAACACTGAAGCTTTCTTT. This encodes CATRGGTANTEAFF. The variable domain in full, with the rest retrieved from reference TRBV15 and TRBJ1-1, is DAMVIQNPRYQVTQFGKPVTLSCSQTLNHNVMYWYQQKSSQAPKLLFHYYDKDFNNEADTPDNFQSRRPNTSFCFLDIRSPGLGDTAMYLCATRGGTANTEAFFGQGTRLTVV.

This clone appeared a single time. This rearrangement joins TRBV20-1 to TRBJ1-1; D not resolved. In germline, CDR1 is DFQATT, CDR2 SNEGSKA (reference sequence). V lost 6 bases, J lost 11 bases, and 13 bases lay in between. The CDR3 runs 10 residues. In DNA, the CDR3 is TGCAGTGCCGGGCGGGGTAACGCTTTCTTT. Translating gives CSAGRGNAFF.

The chain joins TRBV4-2 to TRBJ2-3; tentative D call: TRBD2 (6 bases). Per the germline V gene, CDR1 is LGHNA and CDR2 is YNFKEQ. This CDR3 has 16 amino acids. The V and J ends lost 4 bases and 0 bases respectively, with 14 bases between them. CDR3 sequence (DNA): TGTGCCAGCAGCCCCTCTAGGGACTTGAGCACAGATACGCAGTATTTT. Encoded protein: CASSPSRDLSTDTQYF.

V and J are TRBV7-6 and TRBJ1-3; weak D call: TRBD1 (6 bases). The CDR3 loop spans 15 amino acids. Germline V CDR1 and CDR2: SGHVS, FNYEAQ. Deletions cut 8 bases from V and 0 bases from J, with 14 bases between. As DNA, the CDR3 is TGTGCCAGCGGGGACAACAACCCCTCTGGAAACACCATATATTTT. Encoded protein: CASGDNNPSGNTIYF.

This chain joins TRBV5-1 and TRBJ1-2; D not certain. Trimming took off 4 bases at V and 4 bases at J, with 17 bases between the two ends. The CDR3 runs to 15 residues. Germline loops: CDR1 SGHRS, CDR2 YFSETQ. The CDR3 coding sequence is TGCGCCAGCAGCGCCGACACCTCAGTGGGCTATGGCTACACCTTC. This sequence encodes CASSADTSVGYGYTF.

The rearrangement joins TRBV7-2 to TRBJ2-7; no clear D gene. V was trimmed by 2 bases and J by 4 bases, leaving 6 bases between them. The CDR3 has 12 residues. The germline CDR1 and CDR2 sequences are SGHTA and FQGNSA. In DNA, the CDR3 is TGTGCCAGCAGCTTAAGACAATACGAGCAGTACTTC. It is translated as CASSLRQYEQYF.